This T cell receptor beta chain was recovered during a study of blood T cell repertoires in COVID-19. Trimming at V came to 1 base and at J to 4 bases, leaving 17 bases not matched to a gene. This CDR3 region has 19 residues. From germline, CDR1 is SGHRS and CDR2 YFSETQ. Sequencing was performed with immunoSEQ multiplex PCR; in TCRdb, only in-frame clones are kept and a portion is missing. The data contain tens of thousands of clones, roughly 88% of them singletons. This chain connects TRBV5-1 to TRBJ2-7; 10 bases are a match to TRBD1. The sample comprised peripheral blood. The TCR sequence derives from a human donor in a cohort sampled during active COVID-19. CDR3 residues: CASSLIPGTGASHWYEQYF. The DNA for the CDR3 is TGCGCCAGCAGCTTGATTCCCGGGACAGGGGCGTCACATTGGTACGAGCAGTACTTC.